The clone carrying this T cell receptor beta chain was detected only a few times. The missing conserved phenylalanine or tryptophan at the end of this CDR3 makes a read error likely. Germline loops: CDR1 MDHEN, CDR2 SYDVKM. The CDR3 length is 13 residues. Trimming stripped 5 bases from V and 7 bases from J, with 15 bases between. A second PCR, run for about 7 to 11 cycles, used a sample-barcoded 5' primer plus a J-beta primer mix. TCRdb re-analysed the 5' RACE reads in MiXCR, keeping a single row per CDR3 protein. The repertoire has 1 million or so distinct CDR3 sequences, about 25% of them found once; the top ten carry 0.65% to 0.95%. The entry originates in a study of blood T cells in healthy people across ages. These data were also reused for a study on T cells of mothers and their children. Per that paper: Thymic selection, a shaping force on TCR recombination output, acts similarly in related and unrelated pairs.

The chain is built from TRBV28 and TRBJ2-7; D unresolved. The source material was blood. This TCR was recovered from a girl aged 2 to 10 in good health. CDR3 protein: CASSIHPTLEQYL. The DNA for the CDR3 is TGTGCCAGCAGTATCCACCCTACACTTGAGCAGTACCTC.